Following are 22 T cell receptor beta chains from one sample sequenced in a study of T-cell reconstitution after alpha-beta-depleted transplantation in children. Unique molecular identifiers featured in how the TCRbeta library was prepared. TCRdb independently ran MiXCR on the PCR reads; one entry per CDR3 protein. In the table there are about 980,000 distinct CDR3 sequences, about 29% of which are singletons. The sample here was PBMCs, mostly from graft donor cells, taken 360 days after TCRalphabeta/CD19-depleted stem cell transplant. Receptor source: a boy in the first two years of life who had a stem cell transplant for SCID, so the T cells may come from the graft donor.

This clonotype was counted between two and nine times. The CDR3 DNA is TGTGCCAGCATGTTAGTAGCGGGAGACTACAATGAGCAGTTCTTC. Its translation is CASMLVAGDYNEQFF. The chain recombines TRBV2 with TRBJ2-1; 9 bases fit TRBD2. CDR3 length equals 15 residues. Trimming took 7 bases from V and 3 from J; bases not matched to a gene: 7. Germline CDR1 SNHLY, CDR2 FYNNEI. Full variable domain (outside the CDR3, taken from reference TRBV2 and TRBJ2-1): EPEVTQTPSHQVTQMGQEVILRCVPISNHLYFYWYRQILGQKVEFLVSFYNNEISEKSEIFDDQFSVERPDGSNFTLKIRSTKLEDSAMYFCASMLVAGDYNEQFFGPGTRLTVL.

This clonotype was counted only a few times. This sequence joins TRBV12-3 or TRBV12-4 and TRBJ2-3; TRBD2 matches at 9 bases. CDR3 size: 15 residues. V trimming: 4 bases; J trimming: 3 bases; junction bases outside the gene matches: 5. The CDR3 protein is CASSSRGGGTDTQYF. The DNA for the CDR3 is TGTGCCAGCAGTTCGCGGGGGGGCGGTACAGATACGCAGTATTTT.

There are many counts of this clonotype. The rearrangement uses TRBV7-6 and TRBJ2-1, with TRBD2 as a possible D gene (6 bases). Trimming left V 4 bases short and J 0 bases short, with 13 bases between. Germline CDR1 reads SGHVS; CDR2 reads FNYEAQ. The CDR3 spans 16 residues. CDR3: CASSSRGSSSYNEQFF. For the CDR3, the DNA is TGTGCCAGCAGCTCCCGGGGGTCGAGCTCCTACAATGAGCAGTTCTTC.

The chain has TRBV10-3 and TRBJ2-6, with D tentatively TRBD1 (6 bases). CDR3 length equals 17 residues. Trimming shortened V by 3 bases and J by 2 bases, and 14 bases separated the two germline ends. Germline V gene data show CDR1 as ENHRY and CDR2 as SYGVKD. The CDR3 DNA reads as TGTGCCATCAGTGAAGGTCAGGGGCTCACTGGGGCCAACGTCCTGACTTTC. Encoded protein: CAISEGQGLTGANVLTF.

The chain combines TRBV20-1 with TRBJ1-4; D not certain. Germline CDR1 DFQATT, CDR2 SNEGSKA (reference sequence). CDR3 length equals 13 residues. The V end was cut by 3 bases, the J end by 4 bases, with 9 bases between. The CDR3 coding sequence is TGCAGTGCTAGCTCTCCACTTAATGAAAAACTGTTTTTT. Its protein is CSASSPLNEKLFF.

The V call is TRBV2, the J call TRBJ2-5; D gene uncertain. The length of the CDR3 is 11 residues. V lost 3 bases, J lost 5 bases, and 4 bases lay in between. Looked up from germline, CDR1 is SNHLY and CDR2 is FYNNEI. The CDR3 here is CASSDAETQYF. Written as DNA, the CDR3 is TGTGCCAGCAGTGACGCGGAGACCCAGTACTTC. Variable domain in full (rest from reference TRBV2 and TRBJ2-5): EPEVTQTPSHQVTQMGQEVILRCVPISNHLYFYWYRQILGQKVEFLVSFYNNEISEKSEIFDDQFSVERPDGSNFTLKIRSTKLEDSAMYFCASSDAETQYFGPGTRLLVL.

This sequence joins TRBV5-6 and TRBJ2-4; 7 positions match TRBD1. The CDR3 loop spans 14 amino acids. Looked up from germline, CDR1 is SGHDT and CDR2 is YYEEEE. J was trimmed by 4 bases and V by 4 bases; bases with no gene match: 5. This CDR3 is CASSLGTVKNIQYF. CDR3 bases: TGTGCCAGCAGCCTTGGGACAGTAAAAAACATTCAGTACTTC.

A few counts support this clonotype. The chain joins TRBV6-1 to TRBJ2-7; 8 nucleotides line up with TRBD1. This CDR3 is built from 14 residues. V dropped 6 bases and J dropped 1; count of bases not matched to a gene: 5. Germline V gives CDR1 MNHNS, CDR2 SASEGT. The CDR3 DNA follows: TGTGCCAGCAGGGGGGACAGGTTGTCCTACGAGCAGTACTTC. The encoded protein is CASRGDRLSYEQYF.

The genes are TRBV5-1 and TRBJ2-3, with 7 nucleotides matching TRBD1. Germline CDR1 and CDR2: SGHRS and YFSETQ. The CDR3 runs to 15 residues. The junction had 3 bases not matched to a gene; V was cut back by 2 bases and J by 0 bases. The CDR3 sequence is CASSFEGASTDTQYF. As DNA, the CDR3 is TGCGCCAGCAGCTTTGAGGGGGCAAGCACAGATACGCAGTATTTT.

This clonotype was observed a few times. The CDR3 reads CAISVAGFANTGELFF. DNA of the CDR3: TGTGCCATCAGTGTTGCGGGGTTCGCGAACACCGGGGAGCTGTTTTTT. The rearrangement links TRBV10-3 to TRBJ2-2, with D maybe TRBD2 (6 bases). CDR1 and CDR2 (germline): ENHRY, SYGVKD. Trimming took 4 bases from V and 0 from J, leaving 12 bases between them. This CDR3 is 16 amino acids long.

V and J are TRBV4-1 and TRBJ2-5; D could derive from TRBD1 or TRBD2 (5 bases each). This CDR3 comprises 15 residues. Trimming cost V 3 bases and J 1 base, with 12 bases left between them. Germline V gene data show CDR1 as MGHRA and CDR2 as YSYEKL. The CDR3 DNA follows: TGCGCCAGCAGCCAGCCCGGGACCGGCCAAGAGACCCAGTACTTC. It codes for CASSQPGTGQETQYF.

The rearrangement links TRBV5-1 to TRBJ2-2; possibly TRBD2 for D (5 bases). The CDR3 sequence is 16 residues long. Between the trimmed V and J ends, which lost 4 bases and 6 bases, there was a span of 19 bases. In germline, CDR1 is SGHRS, CDR2 YFSETQ. The CDR3 DNA reads TGCGCCAGCAGCCGGCGGCGGGCCCGTTATTCCGGGGAGCTGTTTTTT. Protein: CASSRRRARYSGELFF.

The V and J genes are TRBV12-3 or TRBV12-4 and TRBJ1-3, with TRBD1 as a possible D gene (6 bases). Trimming shortened V by 6 bases and J by 3 bases, and 15 bases separated the two germline ends. This CDR3 is 15 amino acids long. The CDR3 protein is CASRPDSAGGNTIYF. The DNA for the CDR3 is TGTGCCAGCAGGCCGGACAGTGCTGGTGGAAACACCATATATTTT.

The CDR3 loop reads CSAGGLNTGELFF. The CDR3 bases are TGCAGCGCTGGAGGATTGAACACCGGGGAGCTGTTTTTT. This chain links TRBV29-1 with TRBJ2-2; D possibly corresponds to TRBD2 (5 bases). CDR1 is SQVTM and CDR2 is ANQGSEA in the germline V gene. This CDR3 contains 13 residues. Trimming pared 7 bases from V and 1 base from J, leaving 10 bases between.

In this sample, this clonotype turned up a few times. The V gene is TRBV30, the J gene TRBJ2-7; D could derive from TRBD1 or TRBD2 (5 bases each). Trimming removed 5 bases at V and 2 bases at J, with 16 bases between. Germline V lookup: CDR1 GTSNPN, CDR2 SVGIG (reference sequence). This CDR3 is 14 amino acids long. DNA of the CDR3: TGTGCCTGGGGGGCACTCCGGGATCCCTACGAGCAGTACTTC. It specifies CAWGALRDPYEQYF.

This clonotype has just a few counts. This chain uses TRBV20-1 with TRBJ2-7, with 7 positions matching TRBD2. The CDR3 sequence is 14 residues long. CDR1 DFQATT and CDR2 SNEGSKA come from the germline V gene (reference sequence). V dropped 3 bases and J dropped 2; count of bases not matched to a gene: 7. CDR3 coding DNA: TGCAGTGCTAGGGGCCTAGCGGCCACCTACGAGCAGTACTTC. Amino acid sequence: CSARGLAATYEQYF.

This clonotype was observed a few times. The genes are TRBV15 and TRBJ2-5; a weak D match, TRBD1 (6 bases). Trimming cost V 1 base and J 3 bases, with 9 bases left between them. The germline V gene has CDR1 LNHNV and CDR2 YYDKDF (reference sequence). The CDR3 spans 14 residues. The CDR3 bases are TGTGCCACCAGCAGAGGGGGGCGGAAAGAGACCCAGTACTTC. This gives the protein CATSRGGRKETQYF.

This clonotype appeared many times. The chain carries TRBV5-1 and TRBJ2-1; 7 bases are a match to TRBD1. Trimming removed 0 bases from V and 10 bases from J; junction bases left unmatched: 4. Germline V gene lookup returns CDR1 SGHRS and CDR2 YFSETQ. There are 13 residues in the CDR3. CDR3 residues: CASSLGGGGEQFF. For the CDR3, the DNA is TGCGCCAGCAGCTTGGGAGGGGGCGGGGAGCAGTTCTTC.

This clonotype was counted a single time. The rearrangement links TRBV20-1 to TRBJ1-1; a weak D match, TRBD1 (6 bases). This CDR3 comprises 12 residues. Per germline, CDR1 DFQATT and CDR2 SNEGSKA (reference sequence). This CDR3 reads CRRGDGNTEAFF. CDR3 nucleotides: TGCAGGAGGGGGGACGGGAACACTGAAGCTTTCTTT.

The V gene is TRBV5-1, the J gene TRBJ2-5; 10 bases agree with TRBD1. Germline CDR1 and CDR2: SGHRS and YFSETQ. V dropped 4 bases and J dropped 7; count of bases not matched to a gene: 10. The CDR3 contains 15 residues. The CDR3 protein is CASSVPGTGDRTQYF. DNA of the CDR3: TGCGCCAGCAGCGTCCCAGGGACAGGGGATCGGACCCAGTACTTC. Full variable domain (outside the CDR3, taken from reference TRBV5-1 and TRBJ2-5): KAGVTQTPRYLIKTRGQQVTLSCSPISGHRSVSWYQQTPGQGLQFLFEYFSETQRNKGNFPGRFSGRQFSNSRSEMNVSTLELGDSALYLCASSVPGTGDRTQYFGPGTRLLVL.

The chain couples TRBV10-2 to TRBJ1-3, with D possibly being TRBD1 (5 bases). This CDR3 has 13 residues. Germline assignment: CDR1 WSHSY and CDR2 SAAADI. V was trimmed by 11 bases and J by 7 bases, leaving 18 bases between them. The CDR3 nucleotides read TGCGCCTCATCTGGAAGGGGATACAACACCATATATTTT. Its translation is CASSGRGYNTIYF.

The gene calls are TRBV27 and TRBJ2-3; a weak D match, TRBD2 (5 bases). With 4 bases removed from V and 2 bases from J, the gap between germline ends came to 13 bases. This CDR3 is 15 amino acids long. CDR1 and CDR2 from the germline V gene are MNHEY and SMNVEV (reference sequence). The CDR3 protein is CASSSHGMFTDTQYF. The CDR3, as DNA: TGTGCCAGCAGTTCCCACGGGATGTTCACAGATACGCAGTATTTT.